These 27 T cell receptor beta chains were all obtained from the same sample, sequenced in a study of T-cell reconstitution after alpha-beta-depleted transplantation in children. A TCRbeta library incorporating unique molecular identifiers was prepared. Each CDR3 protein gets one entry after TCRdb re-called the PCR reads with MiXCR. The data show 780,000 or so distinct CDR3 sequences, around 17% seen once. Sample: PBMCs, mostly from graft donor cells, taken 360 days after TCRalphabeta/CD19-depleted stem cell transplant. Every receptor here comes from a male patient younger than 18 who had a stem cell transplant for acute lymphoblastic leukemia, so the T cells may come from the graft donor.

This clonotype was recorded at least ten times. The DNA for the CDR3 is TGTGCCAGCAGCTCGAGACTAGCGGGAGACCCTCGATTCACCGGGGAGCTGTTTTTT. Its translation is CASSSRLAGDPRFTGELFF. The chain combines TRBV14 with TRBJ2-2; TRBD2 aligns across 12 bases. CDR3 length: 19 amino acids. Per germline, CDR1 SGHDN and CDR2 FVKESK. V lost 5 bases and J lost 4; bases outside the gene matches: 14.

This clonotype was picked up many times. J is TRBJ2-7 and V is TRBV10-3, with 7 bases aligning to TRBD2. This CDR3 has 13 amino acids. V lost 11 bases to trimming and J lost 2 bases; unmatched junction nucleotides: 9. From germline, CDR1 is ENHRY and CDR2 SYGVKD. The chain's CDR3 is CAAGRGGPYEQYF. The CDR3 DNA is TGTGCCGCAGGGCGCGGGGGACCCTACGAGCAGTACTTC.

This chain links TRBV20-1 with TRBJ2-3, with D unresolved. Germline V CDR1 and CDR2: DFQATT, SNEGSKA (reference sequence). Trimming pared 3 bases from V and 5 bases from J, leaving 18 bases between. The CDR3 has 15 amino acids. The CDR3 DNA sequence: TGCAGTGCTAGCCCATCGGTCTCTCCCAGAGATACGCAGTATTTT. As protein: CSASPSVSPRDTQYF.

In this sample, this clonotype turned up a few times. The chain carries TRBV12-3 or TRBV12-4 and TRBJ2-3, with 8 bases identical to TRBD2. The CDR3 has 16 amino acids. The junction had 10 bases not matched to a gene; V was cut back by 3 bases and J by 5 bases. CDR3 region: CASSFNVGGRLDTQYF. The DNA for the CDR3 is TGTGCCAGCAGTTTTAACGTTGGCGGGAGGCTAGATACGCAGTATTTT.

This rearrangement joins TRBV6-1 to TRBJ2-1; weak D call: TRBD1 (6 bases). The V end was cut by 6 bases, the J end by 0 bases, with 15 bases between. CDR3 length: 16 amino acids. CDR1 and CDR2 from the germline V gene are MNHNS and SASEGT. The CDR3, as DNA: TGTGCCAGCAGGTTTCGTACAGGGAGCTCCTACAATGAGCAGTTCTTC. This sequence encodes CASRFRTGSSYNEQFF.

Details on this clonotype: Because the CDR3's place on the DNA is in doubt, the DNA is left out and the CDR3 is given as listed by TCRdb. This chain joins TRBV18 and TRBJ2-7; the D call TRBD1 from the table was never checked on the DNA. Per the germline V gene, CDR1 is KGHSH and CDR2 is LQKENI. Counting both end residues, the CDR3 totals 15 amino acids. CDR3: CASSSVGPGSYEQCF.

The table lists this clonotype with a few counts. The CDR3 loop is CSVEGTGQAFF. The CDR3 nucleotides are TGCAGCGTTGAGGGGACAGGGCAGGCTTTCTTT. The chain carries TRBV29-1 and TRBJ1-1, with TRBD1 matching over 9 bases. The CDR3 sequence is 11 residues long. The ends lost 3 bases at V and 11 bases at J; junction bases unmatched: 4. CDR1 is SQVTM and CDR2 is ANQGSEA in the germline V gene.

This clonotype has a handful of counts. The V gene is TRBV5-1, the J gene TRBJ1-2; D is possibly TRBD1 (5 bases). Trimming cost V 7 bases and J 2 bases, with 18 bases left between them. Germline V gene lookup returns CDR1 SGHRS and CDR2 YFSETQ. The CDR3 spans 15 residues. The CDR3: CASGRLGPGNYGYTF. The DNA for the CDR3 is TGCGCCAGCGGGAGACTGGGACCGGGAAACTATGGCTACACCTTC. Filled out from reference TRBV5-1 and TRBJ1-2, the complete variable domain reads KAGVTQTPRYLIKTRGQQVTLSCSPISGHRSVSWYQQTPGQGLQFLFEYFSETQRNKGNFPGRFSGRQFSNSRSEMNVSTLELGDSALYLCASGRLGPGNYGYTFGSGTRLTVV.

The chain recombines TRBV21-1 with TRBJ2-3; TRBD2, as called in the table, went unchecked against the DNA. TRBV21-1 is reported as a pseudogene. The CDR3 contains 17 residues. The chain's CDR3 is CASSTSGTSGSTDTQYF. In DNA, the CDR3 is TGTGCCAGCAGCACTTCCGGGACTAGCGGGAGCACAGATACGCAGTATTTT.

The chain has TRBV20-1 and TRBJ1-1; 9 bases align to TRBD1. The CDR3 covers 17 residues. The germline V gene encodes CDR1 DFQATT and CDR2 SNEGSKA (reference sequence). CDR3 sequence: CCPPGVRTGVWNTEAFF. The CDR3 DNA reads TGCTGCCCCCCCGGCGTGCGGACAGGGGTTTGGAACACTGAAGCTTTCTTT.

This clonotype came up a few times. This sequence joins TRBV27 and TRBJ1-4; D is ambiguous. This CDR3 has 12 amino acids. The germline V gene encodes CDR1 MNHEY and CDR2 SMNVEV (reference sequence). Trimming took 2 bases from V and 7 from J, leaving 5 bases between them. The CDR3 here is CASSLIGEKLFF. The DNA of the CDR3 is TGTGCCAGCAGTTTAATCGGTGAAAAACTGTTTTTT. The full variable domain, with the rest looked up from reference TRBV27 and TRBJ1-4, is EAQVTQNPRYLITVTGKKLTVTCSQNMNHEYMSWYRQDPGLGLRQIYYSMNVEVTDKGDVPEGYKVSRKEKRNFPLILESPSPNQTSLYFCASSLIGEKLFFGSGTQLSVL.

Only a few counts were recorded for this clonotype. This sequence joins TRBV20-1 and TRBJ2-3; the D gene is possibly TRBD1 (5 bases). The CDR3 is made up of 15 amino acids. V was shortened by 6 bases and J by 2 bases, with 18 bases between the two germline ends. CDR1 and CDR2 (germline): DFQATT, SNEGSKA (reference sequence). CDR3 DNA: TGCAGTGCCGTCCGTCTGGACATTGCCACAGATACGCAGTATTTT. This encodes CSAVRLDIATDTQYF.

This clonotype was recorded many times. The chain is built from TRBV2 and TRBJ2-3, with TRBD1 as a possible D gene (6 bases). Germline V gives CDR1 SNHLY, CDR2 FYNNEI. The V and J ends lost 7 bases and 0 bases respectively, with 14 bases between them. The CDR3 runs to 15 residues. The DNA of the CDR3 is TGTGCCAGCACCGGACAGAGCAGTAGCACAGATACGCAGTATTTT. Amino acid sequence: CASTGQSSSTDTQYF.

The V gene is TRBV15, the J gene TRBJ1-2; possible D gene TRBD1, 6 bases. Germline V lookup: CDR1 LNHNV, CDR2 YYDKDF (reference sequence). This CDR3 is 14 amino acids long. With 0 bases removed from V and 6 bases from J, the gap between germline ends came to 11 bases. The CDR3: CATSRDTQGDGYTF. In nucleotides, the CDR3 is TGTGCCACCAGCAGAGACACACAGGGAGATGGCTACACCTTC. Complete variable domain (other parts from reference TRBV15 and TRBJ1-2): DAMVIQNPRYQVTQFGKPVTLSCSQTLNHNVMYWYQQKSSQAPKLLFHYYDKDFNNEADTPDNFQSRRPNTSFCFLDIRSPGLGDTAMYLCATSRDTQGDGYTFGSGTRLTVV.

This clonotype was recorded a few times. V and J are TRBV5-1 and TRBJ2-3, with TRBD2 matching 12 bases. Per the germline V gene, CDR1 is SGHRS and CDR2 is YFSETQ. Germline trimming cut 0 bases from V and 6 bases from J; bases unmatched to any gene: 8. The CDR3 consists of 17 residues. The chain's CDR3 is CASSLEGTSGFDDTQYF. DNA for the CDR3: TGCGCCAGCAGCTTGGAAGGGACTAGCGGGTTCGATGATACGCAGTATTTT.

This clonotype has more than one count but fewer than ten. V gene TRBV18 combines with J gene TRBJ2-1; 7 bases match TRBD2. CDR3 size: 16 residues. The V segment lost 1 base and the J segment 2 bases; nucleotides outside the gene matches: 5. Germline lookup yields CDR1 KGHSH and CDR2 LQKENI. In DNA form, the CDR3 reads TGTGCCAGCTCACCACTCGGGACTAAAACCTACAATGAGCAGTTCTTC. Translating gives CASSPLGTKTYNEQFF.

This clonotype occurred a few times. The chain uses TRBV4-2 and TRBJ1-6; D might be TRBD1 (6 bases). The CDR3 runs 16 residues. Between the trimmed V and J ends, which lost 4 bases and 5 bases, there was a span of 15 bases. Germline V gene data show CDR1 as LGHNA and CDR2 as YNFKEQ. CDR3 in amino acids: CASSLTQRQDNSPLHF. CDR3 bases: TGTGCCAGCAGCCTTACTCAGAGACAGGATAATTCACCCCTCCACTTT.

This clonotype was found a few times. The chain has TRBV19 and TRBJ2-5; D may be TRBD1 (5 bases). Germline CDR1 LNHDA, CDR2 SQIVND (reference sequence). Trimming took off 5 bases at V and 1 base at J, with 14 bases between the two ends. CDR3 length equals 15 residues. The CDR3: CASSLLTGIQETQYF. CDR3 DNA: TGTGCCAGTAGTCTCCTAACAGGAATCCAAGAGACCCAGTACTTC.

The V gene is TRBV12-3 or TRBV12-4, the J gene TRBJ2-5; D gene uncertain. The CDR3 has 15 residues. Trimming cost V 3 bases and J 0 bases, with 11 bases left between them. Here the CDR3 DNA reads TGTGCCAGCAGTTTTTTCCGCGGAGACCAAGAGACCCAGTACTTC. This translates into CASSFFRGDQETQYF.

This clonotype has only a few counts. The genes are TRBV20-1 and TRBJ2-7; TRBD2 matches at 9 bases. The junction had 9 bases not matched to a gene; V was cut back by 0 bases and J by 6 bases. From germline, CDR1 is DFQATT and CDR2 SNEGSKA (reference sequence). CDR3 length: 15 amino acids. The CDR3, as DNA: TGCAGTGCTAGAGATTTACGGCTAGCGGGGTCCGAGCAGTACTTC. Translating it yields CSARDLRLAGSEQYF.

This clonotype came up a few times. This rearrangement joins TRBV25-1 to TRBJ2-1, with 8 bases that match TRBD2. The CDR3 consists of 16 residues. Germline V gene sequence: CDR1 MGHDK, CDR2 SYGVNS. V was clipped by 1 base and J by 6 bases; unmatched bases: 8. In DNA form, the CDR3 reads TGTGCCAGCAGTGAATCAAAGCGGGAGTTTTTCAATGAGCAGTTCTTC. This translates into CASSESKREFFNEQFF.

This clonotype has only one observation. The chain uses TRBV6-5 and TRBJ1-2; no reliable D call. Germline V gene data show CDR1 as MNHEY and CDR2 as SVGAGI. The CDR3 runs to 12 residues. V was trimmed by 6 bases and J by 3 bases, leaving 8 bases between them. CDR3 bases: TGTGCCAGCAGAGACCCAGACTATGGCTACACCTTC. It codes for CASRDPDYGYTF.

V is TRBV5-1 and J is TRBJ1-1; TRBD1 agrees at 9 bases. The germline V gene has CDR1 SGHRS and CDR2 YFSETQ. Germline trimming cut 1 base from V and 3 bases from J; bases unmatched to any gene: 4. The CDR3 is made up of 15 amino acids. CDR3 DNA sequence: TGCGCCAGCAGCTTGACAGGGGGCGCCTACACTGAAGCTTTCTTT. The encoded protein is CASSLTGGAYTEAFF. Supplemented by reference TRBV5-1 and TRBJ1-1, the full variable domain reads KAGVTQTPRYLIKTRGQQVTLSCSPISGHRSVSWYQQTPGQGLQFLFEYFSETQRNKGNFPGRFSGRQFSNSRSEMNVSTLELGDSALYLCASSLTGGAYTEAFFGQGTRLTVV.

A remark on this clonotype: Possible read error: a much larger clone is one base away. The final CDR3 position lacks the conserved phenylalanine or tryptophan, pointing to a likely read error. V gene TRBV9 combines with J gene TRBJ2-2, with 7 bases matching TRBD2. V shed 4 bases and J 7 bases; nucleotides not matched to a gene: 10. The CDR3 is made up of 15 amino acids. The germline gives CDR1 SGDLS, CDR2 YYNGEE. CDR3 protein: CASSRTGGRGGELFC. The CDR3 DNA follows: TGTGCCAGCAGCCGTACTGGCGGGAGAGGCGGGGAGCTGTTTTGT.

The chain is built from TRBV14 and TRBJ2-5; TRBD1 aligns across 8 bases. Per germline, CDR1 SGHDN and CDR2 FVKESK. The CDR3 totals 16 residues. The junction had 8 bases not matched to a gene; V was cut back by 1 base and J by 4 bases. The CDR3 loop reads CASSQVQGASGETQYF. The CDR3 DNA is TGTGCCAGCAGCCAAGTGCAGGGGGCGAGTGGAGAGACCCAGTACTTC.

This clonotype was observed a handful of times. In DNA form, the CDR3 reads TGTGCCAGCAGCGTAGGAAGGGGACCAAATCAGCCCCAGCATTTT. Translation gives CASSVGRGPNQPQHF. The V call is TRBV9, the J call TRBJ1-5, with a tentative D call TRBD1 (5 bases). This CDR3 is 15 amino acids long. With 0 bases removed from V and 4 bases from J, the gap between germline ends came to 11 bases. Germline V lookup: CDR1 SGDLS, CDR2 YYNGEE.

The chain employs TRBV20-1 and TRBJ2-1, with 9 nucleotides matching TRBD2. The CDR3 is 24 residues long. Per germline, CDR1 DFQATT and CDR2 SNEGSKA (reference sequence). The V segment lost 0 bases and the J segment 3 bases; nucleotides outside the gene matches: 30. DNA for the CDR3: TGCAGTGCTAGAGATAGGGGGCTCTTTACTCATGGCGGGAGGGCGTGGGGGTACTACAATGAGCAGTTCTTC. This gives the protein CSARDRGLFTHGGRAWGYYNEQFF.